Included here is one T cell receptor beta chain sequence, with context. Its antigen remains unknown. This sample was taken from a study of cytotoxic CD8 clonotypes in ibrutinib-treated CLL. Whole-study context: Median treatment time before response sampling was 12 months, range 6 to 36. Points from the study as a whole: An increase in clonality occurred at ibrutinib response, followed by a return toward baseline at progression. Baseline-level clonality went beyond age-matched healthy donors and moved in step with circulating CD8+ T-cell counts.

Germline lookup yields CDR1 SQVTM and CDR2 ANQGSEA. The ends were cut back, 4 bases at V and 5 bases at J, with 12 bases in the middle. The CDR3 totals 12 residues. Produced via immunoSEQ multiplex PCR; TCRdb's table is partial and in-frame only. The data contain under 300,000 clones, approximately 79% of them singletons. This receptor was identified in a human donor with chronic lymphocytic leukemia. The sequences come from PBMCs, collected at disease progression, from a patient treated with ibrutinib. This chain uses TRBV29-1 with TRBJ2-7; D is undetermined. CDR3 nucleotides: TGCAGCGTTGCTATGGGTCGGGACGAGCAGTACTTC. Its protein product is CSVAMGRDEQYF.